This T cell receptor (beta chain) came from a study of T cell responses to AZD1222 COVID-19 vaccine. A word on this clone: What it recognizes is unknown.

Assay: immunoSEQ multiplex PCR; the TCRdb copy retains only in-frame clones and omits some. The sample shows 30,000 to 35,000 clones, around three quarters of them seen only once. Whole-study results and caveats: Repertoire sampling happened only post peak T cell response. The donor cohort was predominantly white British with a female majority, and clonal diversity may have been underestimated.

The CDR3 contains 16 residues. The V end lost 2 bases, the J end lost 0 bases, and 8 bases lay between the germline ends. In germline, CDR1 is SGHTA, CDR2 FQGTGA. J is TRBJ2-6 and V is TRBV7-3; D may be TRBD2 (6 bases). This clonotype was sampled from an adult who received the AZD1222 COVID-19 vaccine. Source: peripheral blood, taken 28 days after the second AZD1222 dose. The CDR3 bases are TGTGCCAGCAGCTTAGGGGGGATCTCTGGGGCCAACGTCCTGACTTTC. The encoded protein is CASSLGGISGANVLTF.